This entry describes one T cell receptor (beta chain). Its antigen is unidentified. Compared with germline, one end of the junction differs, possibly owing to a read error. These data belong to a study of T cell clonotyping in hematopoietic cell transplantation. Study-wide results and limits: Pathologically expanded recipient clonotypes increased progressively from day 30 to day 180 as diversity fell.

The table came from immunoSEQ multiplex PCR; TCRdb's copy has only in-frame clones and leaves some out. The table records 13,000 to 15,000 clones, about 98% of them present only once. The CDR3 spans 16 residues. Germline CDR1 and CDR2: SSHAT and FNYEAQ (reference sequence). The sequence derives from a female patient aged 45-60 years who had an allogeneic stem cell transplant from an unrelated donor, so T cells may come from the graft donor. Some clones in this sample may be carry-over from other donors' samples. The rearrangement joins TRBV7-7 to TRBJ2-5, with a tentative D call TRBD2 (6 bases). This sample comprised peripheral blood mononuclear cells, obtained 30 days after allogeneic stem cell transplant. The CDR3 DNA sequence: TGTGCTAGCAGCTTAATGGTTGGTGCCGGGGGTGAGACCCAGTACTTC. Translated: CASSLMVGAGGETQYF. Full variable domain (rest looked up from reference TRBV7-7 and TRBJ2-5): GAGVSQSPRYKVTKRGQDVTLRCDPISSHATLYWYQQALGQGPEFLTYFNYEAQPDKSGLPSDRFSAERPEGSISTLTIQRTEQRDSAMYRCASSLMVGAGGETQYFGPGTRLLVL.